These 20 T cell receptor beta chains originate from one sample sequenced in a study of OX40 agonist ivuxolimab in advanced cancers. Sequenced by immunoSEQ multiplex PCR; TCRdb stores in-frame clones only, minus some. The table has 81,000 or so clones, about 90% seen once. The sequenced sample was CD4+ or CD8+ T cells sorted from blood, obtained in a trial of the OX40 agonist ivuxolimab. The receptors were gathered from an adult with an advanced solid tumor such as melanoma, head and neck, liver or kidney cancer.

This chain connects TRBV6-5 to TRBJ1-1; D possibly corresponds to TRBD1 (5 bases). Germline V gene sequence: CDR1 MNHEY, CDR2 SVGAGI. CDR3 length: 13 residues. Trimming pared 6 bases from V and 7 bases from J, leaving 15 bases between. In DNA form, the CDR3 reads TGTGCCAGCAGCCCACCCGACAGTAGTGAAGCTTTCTTT. It translates to CASSPPDSSEAFF.

The count of this clone is one. Here the CDR3 DNA reads TGTGCCAGCAGTGCACTTGGGCAATCCTACGAGCAGTACTTC. Translated, it gives CASSALGQSYEQYF. J is TRBJ2-7 and V is TRBV6-5, with D unresolved. Trimming took 5 bases from V and 1 from J, leaving 12 bases between them. The germline V gene has CDR1 MNHEY and CDR2 SVGAGI. The CDR3 has 14 amino acids.

The V call is TRBV27, the J call TRBJ2-1; tentative D call: TRBD2 (6 bases). Germline lookup yields CDR1 MNHEY and CDR2 SMNVEV (reference sequence). CDR3 length: 11 residues. Trimming took 6 bases from V and 10 from J, leaving 10 bases between them. The CDR3 loop is CASRDYSEQFF. The CDR3 bases are TGTGCCAGCAGGGACTACTCCGAGCAGTTCTTC.

V usage is TRBV6-1 and J usage is TRBJ2-5; D unclear. Germline V gene data show CDR1 as MNHNS and CDR2 as SASEGT. The CDR3 sequence is 12 residues long. The V and J ends lost 2 bases and 4 bases respectively, with 5 bases between them. In DNA, the CDR3 is TGTGCCAGCAGTGAAATTGTAGAGACCCAGTACTTC. Translated, it gives CASSEIVETQYF.

Concerning this clone: The same CDR3 also results from other DNA sequences found in this sample. V is TRBV28 and J is TRBJ2-3; D not certain. The CDR3 length is 11 residues. V dropped 2 bases and J dropped 6 bases, with 3 bases sitting between them. The germline V gene has CDR1 MDHEN and CDR2 SYDVKM. As DNA, the CDR3 is TGTGCCAGCAGTTTACGGGATACGCAGTATTTT. Its translation: CASSLRDTQYF. Full variable domain (rest looked up from reference TRBV28 and TRBJ2-3): DVKVTQSSRYLVKRTGEKVFLECVQDMDHENMFWYRQDPGLGLRLIYFSYDVKMKEKGDIPEGYSVSREKKERFSLILESASTNQTSMYLCASSLRDTQYFGPGTRLTVL.

The V gene is TRBV6-5, the J gene TRBJ1-2; TRBD1 agrees at 9 bases. With 8 bases clipped from V and 5 bases from J, the junction kept 6 bases outside the gene matches. Looked up from germline, CDR1 is MNHEY and CDR2 is SVGAGI. The CDR3 is 13 residues long. CDR3 residues: CASRDRAEYGYTF. DNA for the CDR3: TGTGCCAGCCGGGACAGGGCGGAGTATGGCTACACCTTC.

V gene TRBV4-2 combines with J gene TRBJ1-1, with TRBD1 matching 7 bases. The germline V gene has CDR1 LGHNA and CDR2 YNFKEQ. The CDR3 spans 16 residues. Trimming took 0 bases from V and 1 from J; bases not matched to a gene: 5. Here the CDR3 DNA reads TGTGCCAGCAGCCAAGATTCGGAGGGGGCGAACACTGAAGCTTTCTTT. This gives the protein CASSQDSEGANTEAFF.

The rearrangement uses TRBV28 and TRBJ2-3; the match to TRBD1 covers 10 bases. This CDR3 spans 16 amino acids. Germline V gene lookup returns CDR1 MDHEN and CDR2 SYDVKM. The ends lost 4 bases at V and 4 bases at J; junction bases unmatched: 8. CDR3 amino acids: CASSSGTGEGADTQYF. The CDR3 bases are TGTGCCAGCAGTTCAGGGACAGGGGAGGGGGCAGATACGCAGTATTTT.

The rearrangement links TRBV9 to TRBJ2-1, with D possibly matching TRBD1 (6 bases). CDR1 is SGDLS, CDR2 YYNGEE, per germline. The CDR3 covers 14 residues. Trimming took off 2 bases at V and 4 bases at J, with 10 bases between the two ends. The CDR3 region is CASSVEGVYNEQFF. CDR3 nucleotide sequence: TGTGCCAGCAGCGTCGAGGGGGTATACAATGAGCAGTTCTTC.

The chain is built from TRBV4-1 and TRBJ1-6; 10 bases are shared with TRBD1. CDR3 length: 16 amino acids. J lost 7 bases, V lost 1 base, and 4 bases had no gene match. Germline lookup yields CDR1 MGHRA and CDR2 YSYEKL. Written as DNA, the CDR3 is TGCGCCAGCAGCCAAGGTCCGGGACAGGGGAATTCACCCCTCCACTTT. Translation gives CASSQGPGQGNSPLHF.

This chain links TRBV14 with TRBJ1-2; D not resolved. The CDR3 totals 13 residues. The germline V and J ends were trimmed by 1 base and 8 bases, with 11 bases remaining between them. CDR1 is SGHDN and CDR2 is FVKESK in the germline V gene. DNA for the CDR3: TGTGCCAGCAGCCAAGTCCGGGGTGCCGGCTACACCTTC. Its protein product is CASSQVRGAGYTF.

This clone was seen only a few times. The chain carries TRBV9 and TRBJ2-7, with D perhaps matching TRBD1 (5 bases). CDR3 length: 13 residues. V lost 0 bases and J lost 5, with 9 bases in between. CDR1 SGDLS and CDR2 YYNGEE come from the germline V gene. CDR3 DNA: TGTGCCAGCAGCGTAGAAGCAGGGCACGAGCAGTACTTC. Translating it yields CASSVEAGHEQYF.

The chain is built from TRBV30 and TRBJ2-7; 10 nucleotides match TRBD1. With V trimmed by 5 bases and J by 5 bases, 6 bases remained unmatched. Germline V CDR1 and CDR2: GTSNPN, SVGIG (reference sequence). This CDR3 region has 13 residues. In nucleotides, the CDR3 is TGTGCCTGGGGCTCGGACAGGGGGAACGAGCAGTACTTC. It is translated as CAWGSDRGNEQYF.

The chain uses TRBV28 and TRBJ1-4; D gene unclear. Germline V gives CDR1 MDHEN, CDR2 SYDVKM. V was trimmed by 5 bases and J by 8 bases, leaving 9 bases between them. The CDR3 contains 12 residues. CDR3 in DNA: TGTGCCAGCAGTCCGCAGAGGGAAAAACTGTTTTTT. Translated: CASSPQREKLFF.

V usage is TRBV6-5 and J usage is TRBJ2-7; D gene unclear. V was pared by 0 bases and J by 2 bases, with 5 bases between. CDR3 length equals 13 residues. Germline V gives CDR1 MNHEY, CDR2 SVGAGI. The CDR3 spells CASSYSMAYEQYF. The CDR3 DNA is TGTGCCAGCAGTTACTCTATGGCCTACGAGCAGTACTTC.

V usage is TRBV30 and J usage is TRBJ1-2, with 9 bases identical to TRBD1. The germline CDR1 and CDR2 sequences are GTSNPN and SVGIG (reference sequence). This CDR3 contains 14 residues. Losses at the gene ends were 4 bases for V and 5 bases for J; bases not matched to a gene: 8. The CDR3 loop is CAWTQSGTGYGYTF. DNA of the CDR3: TGTGCCTGGACCCAATCCGGGACAGGGTATGGCTACACCTTC.

The chain joins TRBV27 to TRBJ2-1; 9 bases map to TRBD2. The CDR3 is made up of 13 amino acids. Per germline, CDR1 MNHEY and CDR2 SMNVEV (reference sequence). With V trimmed by 6 bases and J by 8 bases, 5 bases remained unmatched. This CDR3 reads CASRLGTSYEQFF. The CDR3 DNA is TGTGCCAGCAGGCTTGGGACTAGCTATGAGCAGTTCTTC.

The genes are TRBV12-5 and TRBJ2-3; 7 positions match TRBD2. From germline, CDR1 is LGHNT and CDR2 FRNRAP. The CDR3 length is 15 residues. V shed 7 bases and J 2 bases; nucleotides not matched to a gene: 9. CDR3 protein: CASARGDFPTDTQYF. The CDR3 DNA is TGTGCTAGTGCCCGGGGGGACTTTCCCACAGATACGCAGTATTTT.

The chain links TRBV7-9 to TRBJ2-3, with TRBD2 matching 7 bases. Germline assignment: CDR1 SEHNR and CDR2 FQNEAQ (reference sequence). The CDR3 totals 15 residues. Losses at the gene ends were 7 bases for V and 5 bases for J; bases not matched to a gene: 12. The CDR3 loop reads CASIESGRARDTQYF. CDR3 in DNA: TGTGCCAGCATCGAATCAGGGAGGGCCAGAGATACGCAGTATTTT.

The chain is built from TRBV6-5 and TRBJ1-5; D gene uncertain. This CDR3 contains 15 residues. Germline V gene lookup returns CDR1 MNHEY and CDR2 SVGAGI. V was trimmed by 2 bases and J by 5 bases, leaving 13 bases between them. CDR3 sequence (DNA): TGTGCCAGCAGTTACAGGTGGGGATCAGATCAGCCCCAGCATTTT. Amino acid sequence: CASSYRWGSDQPQHF.